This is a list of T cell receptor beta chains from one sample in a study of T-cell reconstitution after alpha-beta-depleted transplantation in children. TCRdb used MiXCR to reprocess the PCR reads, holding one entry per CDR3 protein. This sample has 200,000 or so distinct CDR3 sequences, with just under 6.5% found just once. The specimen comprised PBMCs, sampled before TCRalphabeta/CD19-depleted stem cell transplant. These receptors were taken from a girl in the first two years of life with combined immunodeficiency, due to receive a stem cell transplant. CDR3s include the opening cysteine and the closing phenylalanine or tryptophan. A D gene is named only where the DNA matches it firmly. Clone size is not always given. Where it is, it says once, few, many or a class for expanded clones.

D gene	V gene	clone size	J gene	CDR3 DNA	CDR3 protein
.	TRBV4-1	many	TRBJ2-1	TGCGCCAGCAGCCAAGGGCGTGAGCAGTTCTTC	CASSQGREQFF
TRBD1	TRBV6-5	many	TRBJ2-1	TGTGCCAGCAGTTGGGACAGGGAAACGGGTGAGCAGTTCTTC	CASSWDRETGEQFF
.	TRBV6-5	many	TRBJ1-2	TGTGCCAGCAGTTACTCGTTATTCGCGGATTTCTATGGCTACACCTTC	CASSYSLFADFYGYTF
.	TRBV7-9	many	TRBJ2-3	TGTGCCAGCAGCTTAGCGGTAGCGGACCCACGTGGGGATACGCAGTATTTT	CASSLAVADPRGDTQYF
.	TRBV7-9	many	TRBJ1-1	TGTGCCAGCAGCTTGGAGAACACTGAAGCTTTCTTT	CASSLENTEAFF
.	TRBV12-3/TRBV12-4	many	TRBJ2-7	TGTGCCAGCAGTTATCCCAACCGGTGGGGCTACGAGCAGTACTTC	CASSYPNRWGYEQYF
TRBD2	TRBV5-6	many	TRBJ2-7	TGTGCCAGCAGCTTGACGCGGGGGAGCTACGAGCAGTACTTC	CASSLTRGSYEQYF
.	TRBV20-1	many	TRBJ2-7	TGCAGTGCTAGACCCCCGGGACTTGTCTACGAGCAGTACTTC	CSARPPGLVYEQYF
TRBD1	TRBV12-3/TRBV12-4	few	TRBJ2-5	TGTGCCAGCAGTCGACAGGGGGAGACCCAGTACTTC	CASSRQGETQYF
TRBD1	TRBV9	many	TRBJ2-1	TGTGCCAGCAGCGTAGGAGCGGGACAGGGAGGAGAGCAGTTCTTC	CASSVGAGQGGEQFF
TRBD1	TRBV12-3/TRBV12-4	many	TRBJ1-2	TGTGCCAGCAGTAGGACAGGGTTGGCTGGCTACACCTTC	CASSRTGLAGYTF
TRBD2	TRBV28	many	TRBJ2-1	TGTGCCAGCAGTTTAGGACCCAACGGTAGCGGGTGGAACAATGAGCAGTTCTTC	CASSLGPNGSGWNNEQFF
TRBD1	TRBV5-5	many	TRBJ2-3	TGTGCCAGCAGCGAACAGGGGGCCTACAGGGCAGATACGCAGTATTTT	CASSEQGAYRADTQYF
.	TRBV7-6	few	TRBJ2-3	TGTGCCAGCAGCTTAGCGGGGGCCATCACAGATACGCAGTATTTT	CASSLAGAITDTQYF
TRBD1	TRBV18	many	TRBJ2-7	TGTGCCAGCTCATCGGACAGGGGGTCCTACGAGCAGTACTTC	CASSSDRGSYEQYF
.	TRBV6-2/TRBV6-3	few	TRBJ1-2	TGTGCCAGCAGTTACCAAGCGGGGAAATATGGCTACACCTTC	CASSYQAGKYGYTF
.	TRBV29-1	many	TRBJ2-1	TGCAGCGTTGCCGGGAATGAGCAGTTCTTC	CSVAGNEQFF
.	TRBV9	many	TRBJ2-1	TGTGCCAGCAGCGTAAGTTGGAATGAGCAGTTCTTC	CASSVSWNEQFF
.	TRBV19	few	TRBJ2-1	TGTGCCAGTAGTATCTATCAGGGGTTGGAGCAGTTCTTC	CASSIYQGLEQFF
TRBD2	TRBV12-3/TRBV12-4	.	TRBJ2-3	TGTGCCTTCTGTTTTTGGCGGGGGGAGCGATCCGGAGCAATAGATACGCAGTATTTT	CAFCFWRGERSGAIDTQYF
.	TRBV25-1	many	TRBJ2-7	TGTGCCAGCAGTGAATACTACCCCTCAGGGTCAGCAGCCTACGAGCAGTACTTC	CASSEYYPSGSAAYEQYF
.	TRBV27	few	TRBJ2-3	TGTGCCAGCAGGGGAGTAGCTGAGGATACGCAGTATTTT	CASRGVAEDTQYF
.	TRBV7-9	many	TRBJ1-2	TGTGCCAGCAGCCTAGGCAATGGCTACACCTTC	CASSLGNGYTF
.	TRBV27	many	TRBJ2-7	TGTGCCAGCAGTCTAGGGACACATTACGAGCAGTACTTC	CASSLGTHYEQYF
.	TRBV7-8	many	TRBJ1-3	TGTGCCAGCAGCTTAAACACAGGGATAAGAAACACCATATATTTT	CASSLNTGIRNTIYF
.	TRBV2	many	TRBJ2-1	TGTGCCACTATAAACAATGAGCAGTTCTTC	CATINNEQFF
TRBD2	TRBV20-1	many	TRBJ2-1	TGCAGTGCTAGTAGCTGGATTGGGCGGGGGAGCTCCTACAATGAGCAGTTCTTC	CSASSWIGRGSSYNEQFF
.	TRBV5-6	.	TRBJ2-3	TGTGCCAGCAGCTTGACCGGCAGTGGCCCAACAGATACGCAGTATTTT	CASSLTGSGPTDTQYF
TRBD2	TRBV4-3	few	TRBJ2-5	TGCGCCAGCAGCCAAGAAATAAGCGGGGGCCCACGGGTGGAGACCCAGTACTTC	CASSQEISGGPRVETQYF
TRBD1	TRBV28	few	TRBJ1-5	TGTGCCAGCAGGGACAGGGGCAATCAGCCCCAGCATTTT	CASRDRGNQPQHF
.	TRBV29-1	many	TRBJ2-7	TGCAGCGTTGAAGAGACACAATCCTACGAGCAGTACTTC	CSVEETQSYEQYF
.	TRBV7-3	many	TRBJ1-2	TGTGCCAGCAGCTTATTTGCTAACTATGGCTACACCTTC	CASSLFANYGYTF
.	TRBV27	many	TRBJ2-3	TGTGCCAGCAGTCCCCACTCGGATACGCAGTATTTT	CASSPHSDTQYF
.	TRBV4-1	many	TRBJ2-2	TGCGCCAGCAGCGAATACGGACAAATCATTGTTGGGTATGCCGGGGAGCTGTTTTTT	CASSEYGQIIVGYAGELFF
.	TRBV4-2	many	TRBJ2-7	TGTGCCAGCAGCGGAACAGGTTTCTACGAGCAGTACTTC	CASSGTGFYEQYF
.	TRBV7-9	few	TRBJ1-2	TGTGCCAGCTACGCGCCGACGCCGGGACAAGTTTCCTATGGCTACACCTTC	CASYAPTPGQVSYGYTF
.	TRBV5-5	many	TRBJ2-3	TGTGCCAGCAGCTTGATCCCAGGCGGCACAGATACGCAGTATTTT	CASSLIPGGTDTQYF
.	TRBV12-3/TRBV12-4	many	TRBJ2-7	TGTGCCAGCAGTTTAGCGTTACGGGACCCAGCCTACGAGCAGTACTTC	CASSLALRDPAYEQYF
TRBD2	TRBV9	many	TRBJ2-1	TGTGCCAGCAGCGGTATAACTAGCGGGCTCTACAATGAGCAGTTCTTC	CASSGITSGLYNEQFF
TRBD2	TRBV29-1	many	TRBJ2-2	TGCAGCGTTCAGTATGGGGGGGGTACCGGGGAGCTGTTTTTT	CSVQYGGGTGELFF
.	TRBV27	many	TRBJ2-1	TGTGCCAGCAGTTCGAACCGGGACTCGAGCTCCTACAATGAGCAGTTCTTC	CASSSNRDSSSYNEQFF
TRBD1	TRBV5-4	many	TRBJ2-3	TGTGCCAGCAGCTTGTTTACAGGGGCTGGCACAGATACGCAGTATTTT	CASSLFTGAGTDTQYF
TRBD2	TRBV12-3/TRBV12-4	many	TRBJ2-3	TGTGCCAGCAGTTTTTGGGGACTAGCGGGAAGCACAGATACGCAGTATTTT	CASSFWGLAGSTDTQYF
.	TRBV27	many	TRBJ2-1	TGTGCCAGCCGGGTGACGGTGTACAATGAGCAGTTCTTC	CASRVTVYNEQFF
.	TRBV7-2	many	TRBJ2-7	TGTGCCAGCAGCTTATTCCCTTGGGGGTACGAGCAGTACTTC	CASSLFPWGYEQYF
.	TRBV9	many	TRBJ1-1	TGTGCCAGCAGTGCAGCCGGGACACTGAACACTGAAGCTTTCTTT	CASSAAGTLNTEAFF
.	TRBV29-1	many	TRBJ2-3	TGCAGCGTTGAAGGGCAGAGCACAGATACGCAGTATTTT	CSVEGQSTDTQYF
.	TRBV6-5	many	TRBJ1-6	TGTGCCAGCAGTTACTTGCGATCAGGGGATTTTTTGAATTCACCCCTCCACTTT	CASSYLRSGDFLNSPLHF
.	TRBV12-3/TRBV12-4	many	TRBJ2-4	TGTGCCAGCACCAAAGAGCTGGTGGAAAACATTCAGTACTTC	CASTKELVENIQYF
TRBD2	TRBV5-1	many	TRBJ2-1	TGCGCCAGCAGCTTGAAACTAGCGGGATACAATGAGCAGTTCTTC	CASSLKLAGYNEQFF
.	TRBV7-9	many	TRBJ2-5	TGTGCCAGCAGCTTCACCCAGTTACAAGAGACCCAGTACTTC	CASSFTQLQETQYF
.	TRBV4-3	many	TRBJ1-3	TGCGCCAGCAGCCAAGAATCCGCCGGACATATGGGAAACACCATATATTTT	CASSQESAGHMGNTIYF
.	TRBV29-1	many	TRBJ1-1	TGCAGCGTGTTTATGAACACTGAAGCTTTCTTT	CSVFMNTEAFF
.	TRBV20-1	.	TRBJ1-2	TGCAGTGCTAGAGAGACCCTGGACGGCACTAACTATGGCTACACCTTC	CSARETLDGTNYGYTF
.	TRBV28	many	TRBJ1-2	TGTGCCAGCAGTTTTGGCAGTAATGGCTACACCTTC	CASSFGSNGYTF
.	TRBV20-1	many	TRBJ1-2	TGCAGTGCTAGACTGGAAGTGTATGGCTACACCTTC	CSARLEVYGYTF
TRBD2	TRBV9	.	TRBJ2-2	TGTGCCAGCAGCGTAGCCGGACTAGCGGGGGACATTTTCTCCGGGGAGCTGTTTTTT	CASSVAGLAGDIFSGELFF
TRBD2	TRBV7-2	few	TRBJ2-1	TGTGCCAGCAGCTTAGCCATTCCGGGAGGCCAGTTCTTC	CASSLAIPGGQFF
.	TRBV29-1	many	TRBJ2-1	TGCAGCGTTGATTTGTCAACGTTCTATGAGCAGTTCTTC	CSVDLSTFYEQFF
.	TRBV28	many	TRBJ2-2	TGTGCCAGCAGTTTGATGGGGGCGAACACCGGGGAGCTGTTTTTT	CASSLMGANTGELFF